The 20 T cell receptor beta chains given below trace back to one sample, sequenced in a study of cytomegalovirus exposure and HLA in healthy donors. The PCR made use of 60 Vbeta and 13 Jbeta primers. Assay used: immunoSEQ multiplex PCR; TCRdb lists only in-frame clones, some missing. The sample carries approximately 4,200 clones, around 85% recorded once. What was sequenced was PBMCs. Source of these receptors: a woman aged 40 to 50 in good health and CMV-seropositive.

DNA for the CDR3: TGTGCCAGCAGTTATTGGCAGGGTGACGAAAAACTGTTTTTT. Its protein product is CASSYWQGDEKLFF. The chain uses TRBV6-5 and TRBJ1-4; maybe TRBD1 (5 bases). The CDR3 extends over 14 amino acids. Germline V CDR1 and CDR2: MNHEY, SVGAGI. V lost 3 bases to trimming and J lost 8 bases, with 13 bases between them.

V is TRBV29-1 and J is TRBJ1-5; 8 bases map to TRBD1. The V gene end was trimmed by 3 bases and the J gene end by 7 bases; junction bases not matched to a gene: 8. Per germline, CDR1 SQVTM and CDR2 ANQGSEA. This CDR3 spans 14 amino acids. CDR3 region: CSVEIGGTGQPQHF. CDR3 DNA sequence: TGCAGCGTTGAGATTGGGGGGACAGGACAGCCCCAGCATTTT. Full variable domain (missing parts from reference TRBV29-1 and TRBJ1-5): SAVISQKPSRDICQRGTSLTIQCQVDSQVTMMFWYRQQPGQSLTLIATANQGSEATYESGFVIDKFPISRPNLTFSTLTVSNMSPEDSSIYLCSVEIGGTGQPQHFGDGTRLSIL.

The genes are TRBV29-1 and TRBJ1-1, with D unresolved. Germline V gene sequence: CDR1 SQVTM, CDR2 ANQGSEA. This CDR3 is 12 amino acids long. The V and J ends lost 4 bases and 10 bases respectively, with 16 bases between them. CDR3 sequence (DNA): TGCAGCGTTGTGGAGGTTCAGGTTGTAGCTTTCTTT. Translation gives CSVVEVQVVAFF.

This sequence joins TRBV28 and TRBJ1-5; tentative D call: TRBD1 (5 bases). There are 16 residues in the CDR3. The V end was cut by 2 bases, the J end by 0 bases, with 11 bases between. Per the germline V gene, CDR1 is MDHEN and CDR2 is SYDVKM. CDR3 protein: CASSLRQTYSNQPQHF. The CDR3 coding sequence is TGTGCCAGCAGTTTAAGACAGACTTATAGCAATCAGCCCCAGCATTTT.

V gene TRBV7-2 combines with J gene TRBJ1-1; 10 positions match TRBD1. CDR1 SGHTA and CDR2 FQGNSA come from the germline V gene. V gave up 5 bases and J gave up 4 bases; unmatched junction bases: 7. The CDR3 extends over 15 amino acids. CDR3 region: CASSSDRGHGTEAFF. The CDR3, as DNA: TGTGCCAGCAGCAGCGACAGGGGGCATGGCACTGAAGCTTTCTTT. Combining the CDR3 with reference TRBV7-2 and TRBJ1-1 gives the whole variable domain GAGVSQSPSNKVTEKGKDVELRCDPISGHTALYWYRQSLGQGLEFLIYFQGNSAPDKSGLPSDRFSAERTGGSVSTLTIQRTQQEDSAVYLCASSSDRGHGTEAFFGQGTRLTVV.

This chain links TRBV6-5 with TRBJ2-7; TRBD2 matches 13 bases. V lost 6 bases to trimming and J lost 4 bases; unmatched junction nucleotides: 3. Germline loops: CDR1 MNHEY, CDR2 SVGAGI. CDR3 length: 14 residues. The chain's CDR3 is CASSKLAGGYEQYF. CDR3 sequence (DNA): TGTGCCAGCAGCAAACTAGCGGGAGGGTACGAGCAGTACTTC.

This clone was detected once. The chain uses TRBV30 and TRBJ2-1; TRBD2 matches at 12 bases. V shed 3 bases, J shed 9 bases, and the junction held 12 bases outside the gene matches. CDR1 is GTSNPN, CDR2 SVGIG, per germline (reference sequence). The CDR3 runs 16 residues. The CDR3 here is CAWSTRLTSGSLEQFF. The CDR3 region has the DNA TGTGCCTGGAGCACCCGGCTGACTAGCGGGAGTCTTGAGCAGTTCTTC.

The rearrangement links TRBV30 to TRBJ1-5; D gene unclear. The CDR3 has 13 residues. V lost 8 bases, J lost 2 bases, and 13 bases lay in between. Germline V gene data show CDR1 as GTSNPN and CDR2 as SVGIG (reference sequence). CDR3 DNA: TGTGCCGCCAGACAAAATCGCAATCAGCCCCAGCATTTT. Protein: CAARQNRNQPQHF.

This clone has a handful of counts. The chain is built from TRBV6-4 and TRBJ1-2, with D possibly matching TRBD1 (5 bases). V lost 0 bases to trimming and J lost 8 bases, with 16 bases between them. Germline loops: CDR1 MRHNA, CDR2 SNTAGT. The CDR3 is made up of 15 amino acids. CDR3 nucleotides: TGTGCCAGCAGTGACTCCGGCGGGACCTCGGGCGGCTACACCTTC. Translation: CASSDSGGTSGGYTF.

V usage is TRBV5-4 and J usage is TRBJ2-7; 10 nucleotides line up with TRBD1. Trimming removed 4 bases from V and 6 bases from J; junction bases left unmatched: 13. CDR3 length equals 16 residues. Per germline, CDR1 SGHNT and CDR2 YYREEE (reference sequence). As DNA, the CDR3 is TGTGCCAGCAGCCCGGGGGAGGGACAGGGGAGGGTCGAGCAGTACTTC. Amino acids: CASSPGEGQGRVEQYF.

The chain has TRBV6-5 and TRBJ1-2; 9 positions match TRBD1. With V trimmed by 9 bases and J by 3 bases, 2 bases remained unmatched. Germline lookup yields CDR1 MNHEY and CDR2 SVGAGI. The CDR3 is 12 amino acids. Written as DNA, the CDR3 is TGTGCCAGTCGGACAGGGGACTATGGCTACACCTTC. It yields the protein CASRTGDYGYTF.

By share, this clone counts as large. The rearrangement joins TRBV30 to TRBJ1-1, with D possibly matching TRBD1 (5 bases). Trimming removed 7 bases at V and 8 bases at J, with 11 bases between. The CDR3 has 10 amino acids. The germline gives CDR1 GTSNPN, CDR2 SVGIG (reference sequence). CDR3 residues: CALGPWEAFF. CDR3 coding DNA: TGTGCCTTGGGGCCCTGGGAAGCTTTCTTT.

This chain connects TRBV30 to TRBJ1-5; no firm D call. CDR1 GTSNPN and CDR2 SVGIG come from the germline V gene (reference sequence). The CDR3 is made up of 13 amino acids. Trimming took off 1 base at V and 9 bases at J, with 13 bases between the two ends. The chain's CDR3 is CAWSGGGAGPQHF. The CDR3 DNA reads TGTGCCTGGAGTGGGGGAGGTGCTGGGCCCCAGCATTTT. Filled out from reference TRBV30 and TRBJ1-5, the complete variable domain reads SQTIHQWPATLVQPVGSPLSLECTVEGTSNPNLYWYRQAAGRGLQLLFYSVGIGQISSEVPQNLSASRPQDRQFILSSKKLLLSDSGFYLCAWSGGGAGPQHFGDGTRLSIL.

The chain uses TRBV6-4 and TRBJ1-2; D might be TRBD1 (5 bases). V was shortened by 2 bases and J by 2 bases, with 12 bases between the two germline ends. Per germline, CDR1 MRHNA and CDR2 SNTAGT. CDR3 length: 15 amino acids. The CDR3 spells CASSDGAESNYGYTF. DNA for the CDR3: TGTGCCAGCAGTGACGGGGCAGAGAGCAACTATGGCTACACCTTC.

The chain joins TRBV15 to TRBJ1-1; a possible D gene is TRBD1 (5 bases). The ends were cut back, 2 bases at V and 1 base at J, with 11 bases in the middle. The CDR3 contains 15 residues. Looked up from germline, CDR1 is LNHNV and CDR2 is YYDKDF (reference sequence). CDR3 nucleotide sequence: TGTGCCACCAGCAGACCAGGGTTCAGGAACACTGAAGCTTTCTTT. It encodes CATSRPGFRNTEAFF.

This clone was picked up a small number of times. The chain joins TRBV5-6 to TRBJ1-2, with 7 bases fitting TRBD1. This CDR3 spans 15 amino acids. Trimming at V came to 2 bases and at J to 6 bases, leaving 10 bases not matched to a gene. Looked up from germline, CDR1 is SGHDT and CDR2 is YYEEEE. The chain's CDR3 is CASSLASGQWDGYTF. In DNA form, the CDR3 reads TGTGCCAGCAGCTTAGCCTCGGGACAGTGGGATGGCTACACCTTC.

The V gene is TRBV2, the J gene TRBJ1-5, with 7 bases matching TRBD1. With 8 bases clipped from V and 4 bases from J, the junction kept 5 bases outside the gene matches. Germline CDR1 and CDR2: SNHLY and FYNNEI. The CDR3 is made up of 13 amino acids. CDR3 loop: CASHTGQNQPQHF. Here the CDR3 DNA reads TGTGCCAGCCATACGGGACAGAATCAGCCCCAGCATTTT.

The CDR3 spells CASSSGTSDSATQYF. The CDR3 nucleotides read TGTGCCAGCAGCTCCGGGACTAGCGACTCCGCGACCCAGTACTTC. The chain recombines TRBV13 with TRBJ2-5; TRBD2 matches at 10 bases. This CDR3 has 15 amino acids. Losses at the gene ends were 4 bases for V and 7 bases for J; bases not matched to a gene: 9. Germline values: CDR1 PRHDT, CDR2 FYEKMQ (reference sequence). The complete variable domain, with remaining parts taken from reference TRBV13 and TRBJ2-5, reads AAGVIQSPRHLIKEKRETATLKCYPIPRHDTVYWYQQGPGQDPQFLISFYEKMQSDKGSIPDRFSAQQFSDYHSELNMSSLELGDSALYFCASSSGTSDSATQYFGPGTRLLVL.

The chain couples TRBV28 to TRBJ1-5; D gene uncertain. CDR3 length: 15 amino acids. V was clipped by 3 bases and J by 3 bases, with 12 bases between them. Germline V gene data show CDR1 as MDHEN and CDR2 as SYDVKM. This CDR3 reads CASSFPPVVNQPQHF. CDR3 DNA sequence: TGTGCCAGCAGTTTCCCTCCGGTCGTCAATCAGCCCCAGCATTTT.

The rearrangement joins TRBV6-4 to TRBJ1-2; 7 bases fit TRBD1. This CDR3 has 15 residues. V gave up 0 bases and J gave up 4 bases; unmatched junction bases: 5. The germline CDR1 and CDR2 sequences are MRHNA and SNTAGT. This CDR3 reads CASSDSEQGPYGYTF. Here the CDR3 DNA reads TGTGCCAGCAGTGACTCAGAACAGGGGCCCTATGGCTACACCTTC.